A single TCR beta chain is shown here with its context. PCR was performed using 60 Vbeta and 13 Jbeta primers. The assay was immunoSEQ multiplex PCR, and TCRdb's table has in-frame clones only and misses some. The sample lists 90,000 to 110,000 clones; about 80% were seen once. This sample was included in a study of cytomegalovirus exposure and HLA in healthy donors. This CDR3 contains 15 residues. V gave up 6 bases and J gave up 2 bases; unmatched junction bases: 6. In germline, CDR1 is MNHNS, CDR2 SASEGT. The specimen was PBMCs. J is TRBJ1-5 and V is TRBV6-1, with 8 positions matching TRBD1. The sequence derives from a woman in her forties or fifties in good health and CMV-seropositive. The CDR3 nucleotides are TGTGCCAGCAGCGGACAGGGAGGGGGCAATCAGCCCCAGCATTTT. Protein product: CASSGQGGGNQPQHF.